Following are 23 T cell receptor beta chains from one sample sequenced in a study of T cell repertoires in cytomegalovirus infection. These receptors have no identified antigens. TCRdb reprocessed the reads with MiXCR, giving one entry per CDR3 protein. The table lists about 700,000 distinct CDR3 sequences, around 35% of them singletons. Material: cultured PBMCs, obtained from culture after CMV antigen stimulation. These receptors were obtained from a human donor in good health (CMV status not recorded). Some clones in this sample may be carry-over from other donors' samples.

This clonotype was seen a handful of times. V usage is TRBV6-6 and J usage is TRBJ2-3, with 11 bases matching TRBD2. Germline trimming cut 2 bases from V and 2 bases from J; bases unmatched to any gene: 9. The V gene's germline CDR1 is MNHNY and CDR2 SVGAGI (reference sequence). CDR3 size: 18 residues. The CDR3 sequence: CASSYPSTSGGNTDTQYF. In DNA, the CDR3 is TGTGCCAGCAGTTACCCAAGTACTAGCGGGGGAAACACAGATACGCAGTATTTT.

This clonotype showed up just a few times. This chain joins TRBV2 and TRBJ2-3; the match to TRBD2 covers 7 bases. V lost 3 bases to trimming and J lost 2 bases; unmatched junction nucleotides: 11. CDR3 length equals 17 residues. CDR1 and CDR2 from the germline V gene are SNHLY and FYNNEI. This CDR3 is CASSEGYRDYPTDTQYF. DNA of the CDR3: TGTGCCAGCAGTGAGGGGTACCGGGACTACCCCACAGATACGCAGTATTTT. Looking up the rest from reference TRBV2 and TRBJ2-3 gives the full variable domain: EPEVTQTPSHQVTQMGQEVILRCVPISNHLYFYWYRQILGQKVEFLVSFYNNEISEKSEIFDDQFSVERPDGSNFTLKIRSTKLEDSAMYFCASSEGYRDYPTDTQYFGPGTRLTVL.

This clonotype was found a few times. The gene calls are TRBV12-3 or TRBV12-4 and TRBJ2-3, with a weak D call TRBD2 (6 bases). V was pared by 6 bases and J by 5 bases, with 12 bases between. This CDR3 is 13 amino acids long. This chain's CDR3 is CASRKAGIDTQYF. Written as DNA, the CDR3 is TGTGCCAGCAGAAAGGCGGGAATAGATACGCAGTATTTT.

The rearrangement joins TRBV3-1 to TRBJ2-3, with no clear D. From germline, CDR1 is LGHDT and CDR2 YNNKEL (reference sequence). V was cut by 1 base and J by 8 bases, with 13 bases left in between. The CDR3 loop spans 14 amino acids. The CDR3 here is CASSQGLIPGTQYF. The DNA for the CDR3 is TGTGCCAGCAGCCAAGGACTTATCCCCGGTACGCAGTATTTT.

The chain uses TRBV7-4 and TRBJ2-5; the D is unclear. The CDR3 has 14 amino acids. The V end was cut by 2 bases, the J end by 5 bases, with 12 bases between. CDR1 is SGHVT, CDR2 SQSDAQ, per germline. CDR3 in DNA: TGTGCCAGCAGCTTAAGAGATGTGGACGAGACCCAGTACTTC. Translated: CASSLRDVDETQYF.

This chain uses TRBV4-1 with TRBJ2-5; D is perhaps TRBD1 or TRBD2 (5 bases each). The ends were cut back, 5 bases at V and 3 bases at J, with 13 bases in the middle. CDR3 length: 14 amino acids. The V gene's germline CDR1 is MGHRA and CDR2 YSYEKL. CDR3 in amino acids: CASSSGTLEETQYF. CDR3 coding DNA: TGCGCCAGCAGCTCCGGGACGCTAGAAGAGACCCAGTACTTC.

This rearrangement joins TRBV6-2 or TRBV6-3 to TRBJ2-7; D remains ambiguous. The V end was cut by 0 bases, the J end by 2 bases, with 5 bases between. The V gene's germline CDR1 is MNHEY and CDR2 SVGEGT. This CDR3 comprises 13 residues. The CDR3 reads CASSYSRAYEQYF. CDR3 DNA: TGTGCCAGCAGTTACTCGCGCGCCTACGAGCAGTACTTC.

The V call is TRBV11-3, the J call TRBJ2-1; no reliable D call. Germline loops: CDR1 SGHNT, CDR2 YENEEA. V was clipped by 1 base and J by 2 bases, with 15 bases between them. The CDR3 runs to 17 residues. This CDR3 reads CASSLGVLRATYNEQFF. Here the CDR3 DNA reads TGTGCCAGCAGCTTAGGGGTCCTCCGGGCGACCTACAATGAGCAGTTCTTC. The whole variable domain, filled in from reference TRBV11-3 and TRBJ2-1, reads EAGVVQSPRYKIIEKKQPVAFWCNPISGHNTLYWYLQNLGQGPELLIRYENEEAVDDSQLPKDRFSAERLKGVDSTLKIQPAELGDSAVYLCASSLGVLRATYNEQFFGPGTRLTVL.

The chain joins TRBV2 to TRBJ1-6, with a weak D call TRBD1 (5 bases). Germline V gene lookup returns CDR1 SNHLY and CDR2 FYNNEI. The CDR3 is 13 residues long. Trimming stripped 5 bases from V and 8 bases from J, with 10 bases between. The CDR3 bases are TGTGCCAGCAGTTCCGACAGACATTCACCCCTCCACTTT. It codes for CASSSDRHSPLHF.

This clonotype was observed at least ten times. This chain connects TRBV15 to TRBJ1-4; D may be TRBD1 (6 bases). Germline values: CDR1 LNHNV, CDR2 YYDKDF (reference sequence). Deletions cut 3 bases from V and 4 bases from J, with 18 bases between. The length of the CDR3 is 17 residues. The CDR3 region has the DNA TGTGCCACCAGCAGGACCGCCTTTGGACAGCATAATGAAAAACTGTTTTTT. It translates to CATSRTAFGQHNEKLFF.

The genes are TRBV10-2 and TRBJ2-3; D is ambiguous. This CDR3 comprises 10 residues. CDR1 and CDR2 (germline): WSHSY, SAAADI. V was clipped by 7 bases and J by 5 bases, with 4 bases between them. CDR3 residues: CASNLDTQYF. CDR3 coding DNA: TGCGCCAGCAACTTAGATACGCAGTATTTT.

This clonotype was picked up a small number of times. The chain combines TRBV10-3 with TRBJ1-6, with unresolved D. CDR3 length equals 14 residues. The ends were cut back, 8 bases at V and 4 bases at J, with 12 bases in the middle. Germline loops: CDR1 ENHRY, CDR2 SYGVKD. The CDR3: CAIGVAGYNSPLHF. Written as DNA, the CDR3 is TGTGCCATCGGGGTTGCGGGTTATAATTCACCCCTCCACTTT.

This clonotype was counted only a few times. The chain combines TRBV9 with TRBJ2-7; D may be TRBD1 or TRBD2 (5 bases each). Germline CDR1 reads SGDLS; CDR2 reads YYNGEE. The V end was cut by 4 bases, the J end by 7 bases, with 15 bases between. The CDR3 length is 13 residues. CDR3 residues: CASSPGPWGEQYF. CDR3 DNA: TGTGCCAGCAGCCCGGGGCCCTGGGGAGAGCAGTACTTC.

A few counts support this clonotype. This rearrangement joins TRBV11-3 to TRBJ2-5; TRBD1 is a possible D gene (5 bases). The V gene's germline CDR1 is SGHNT and CDR2 YENEEA. The CDR3 is 13 residues long. The V end lost 4 bases, the J end lost 4 bases, and 10 bases lay between the germline ends. CDR3: CASSSRVRETQYF. Here the CDR3 DNA reads TGTGCCAGCAGCTCCAGGGTGCGAGAGACCCAGTACTTC. Using reference TRBV11-3 and TRBJ2-5 for the parts outside the CDR3, the full variable domain is EAGVVQSPRYKIIEKKQPVAFWCNPISGHNTLYWYLQNLGQGPELLIRYENEEAVDDSQLPKDRFSAERLKGVDSTLKIQPAELGDSAVYLCASSSRVRETQYFGPGTRLLVL.

The chain combines TRBV27 with TRBJ1-2; the D is unclear. Germline assignment: CDR1 MNHEY and CDR2 SMNVEV (reference sequence). The CDR3 covers 13 residues. V was pared by 7 bases and J by 6 bases, with 15 bases between. CDR3 sequence reads: CASKGGGRDGYTF. The CDR3 DNA reads TGTGCCAGCAAGGGAGGAGGGCGCGATGGCTACACCTTC.

This clonotype has only a few counts. The chain carries TRBV6-1 and TRBJ2-7; D remains ambiguous. This CDR3 has 13 amino acids. V lost 5 bases and J lost 3, with 11 bases in between. Germline loops: CDR1 MNHNS, CDR2 SASEGT. The CDR3: CASSSPGYYEQYF. The CDR3 DNA follows: TGTGCCAGCAGTTCCCCAGGATACTACGAGCAGTACTTC.

Comments on this clonotype: Mismatch with germline at one junction end may stem from a read error. The chain has TRBV4-1 and TRBJ1-6; D remains ambiguous. The CDR3 contains 13 residues. The germline gives CDR1 MGHRA, CDR2 YSYEKL. CDR3: CASSSGGNSPLQF. Written as DNA, the CDR3 is TGCGCCAGCAGCTCTGGCGGGAATTCACCCCTCCAATTT.

This clonotype was seen a handful of times. The rearrangement joins TRBV6-1 to TRBJ1-2; TRBD1 agrees at 9 bases. The CDR3 is 16 amino acids. The V gene's germline CDR1 is MNHNS and CDR2 SASEGT. V dropped 0 bases and J dropped 7; count of bases not matched to a gene: 9. The CDR3 sequence is CASSEAGTGFRGGYTF. As DNA, the CDR3 is TGTGCCAGCAGTGAAGCAGGGACAGGGTTCCGTGGTGGCTACACCTTC.

This clonotype has more than one count but fewer than ten. The V gene is TRBV12-3 or TRBV12-4, the J gene TRBJ2-7; no reliable D call. Trimming left V 1 base short and J 4 bases short, with 8 bases between. The CDR3 sequence is 13 residues long. The DNA of the CDR3 is TGTGCCAGCAGTTTAGACATAGGGTACGAGCAGTACTTC. It codes for CASSLDIGYEQYF.

This clonotype was detected only a few times. This chain links TRBV12-3 or TRBV12-4 with TRBJ2-3; 7 nucleotides line up with TRBD2. Trimming cost V 7 bases and J 4 bases; bases outside gene matches: 5. The CDR3 is 13 amino acids. The CDR3 here is CASIAGWADTQYF. As DNA, the CDR3 is TGTGCCAGCATAGCGGGCTGGGCAGATACGCAGTATTTT.

The rearrangement joins TRBV20-1 to TRBJ2-1; D not certain. Germline V gene sequence: CDR1 DFQATT, CDR2 SNEGSKA (reference sequence). V was shortened by 4 bases and J by 5 bases, with 18 bases between the two germline ends. The length of the CDR3 is 15 residues. The CDR3 DNA sequence: TGCAGTGCTAACCGGGCGGTTCGAATCGACAATGAGCAGTTCTTC. The encoded protein is CSANRAVRIDNEQFF.

This sequence joins TRBV11-2 and TRBJ2-7, with TRBD1 matching over 7 bases. V lost 5 bases and J lost 9; bases outside the gene matches: 7. Germline lookup yields CDR1 SGHAT and CDR2 FQNNGV. This CDR3 has 12 residues. The CDR3 DNA sequence: TGTGCCAGCAGCCCTTTTGGACAGGTGCAGTACTTC. Encoded protein: CASSPFGQVQYF.

The chain recombines TRBV24-1 with TRBJ2-3; 8 bases are shared with TRBD2. This CDR3 region has 14 residues. From germline, CDR1 is KGHDR and CDR2 SFDVKD. The ends lost 6 bases at V and 2 bases at J; junction bases unmatched: 3. The CDR3 region has the DNA TGTGCCACCAGTCCGGGGGGGATCACAGATACGCAGTATTTT. As protein: CATSPGGITDTQYF.